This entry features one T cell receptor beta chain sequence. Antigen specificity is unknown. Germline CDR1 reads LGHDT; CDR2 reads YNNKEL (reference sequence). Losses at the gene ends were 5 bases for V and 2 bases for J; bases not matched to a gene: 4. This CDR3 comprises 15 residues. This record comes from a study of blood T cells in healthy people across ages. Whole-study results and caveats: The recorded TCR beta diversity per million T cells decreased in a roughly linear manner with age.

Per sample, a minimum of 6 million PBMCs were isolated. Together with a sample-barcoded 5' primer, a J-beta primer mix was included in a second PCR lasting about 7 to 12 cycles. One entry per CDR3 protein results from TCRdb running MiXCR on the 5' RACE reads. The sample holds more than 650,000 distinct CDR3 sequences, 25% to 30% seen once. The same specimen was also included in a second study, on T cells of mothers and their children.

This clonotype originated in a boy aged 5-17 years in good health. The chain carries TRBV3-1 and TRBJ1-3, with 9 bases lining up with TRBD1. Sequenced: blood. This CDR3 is CASSYGTGPGNTIYF. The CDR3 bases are TGTGCCAGCAGCTACGGGACAGGGCCTGGAAACACCATATATTTT.